The following is a TCR beta chain sequence with its context. Its target is not known. Trimming pared 0 bases from V and 5 bases from J, leaving 10 bases between. The CDR3 sequence is 15 residues long. Germline CDR1 MRHNA, CDR2 SNTAGT. This record comes from a study of PD-1 blockade in classical Hodgkin lymphoma. Study-level background: The study gave patients nivolumab 3 mg/kg intravenously every 2 weeks. Study conclusions and caveats: Reported baseline diversity: healthy donors highest, relapsed/refractory patients lowest. CD4+ TCR diversity, unlike CD8+, climbed significantly by C4D1.

Relapse was seen in all patients after autologous stem cell transplantation, and brentuximab vedotin exposure was variable. When best responses were assessed, they were complete response, partial response or progressive disease. The repertoire was sequenced with immunoSEQ multiplex PCR; TCRdb's copy has only in-frame clones and lacks some. The sample shows 90,000 to 120,000 clones, roughly nine tenths of them seen only once. The specimen comprised peripheral blood mononuclear cells (PBMCs), sampled before the second cycle of nivolumab. This clonotype was obtained from a human donor with classical Hodgkin lymphoma. The rearrangement joins TRBV6-4 to TRBJ2-2; possible D gene TRBD1, 5 bases. Here the CDR3 DNA reads TGTGCCAGCAGTGACTCAGGGGCCTTAACCGGGGAGCTGTTTTTT. Its protein product is CASSDSGALTGELFF.